The 21 T cell receptor beta chains below were found in one sample sequenced in a study of beta chain features in type 1 diabetes. All of the isolated RNA was reverse transcribed, so expressed TCRB transcripts were sequenced. Using immunoSEQ multiplex PCR, the repertoire was profiled, and TCRdb retains in-frame clones only, with some absent. In the table there are a few hundred thousand clones, over 10% of which are singletons. Material: naive CD4+ T cells from blood. These TCRs come from a man aged 18 to 30 in good health.

On this clone: Other nucleotide sequences from this sample produce the same CDR3. The V gene is TRBV29-1, the J gene TRBJ2-7, with a weak D call TRBD2 (5 bases). Germline V gene lookup returns CDR1 SQVTM and CDR2 ANQGSEA. The CDR3 has 11 amino acids. Trimming took off 4 bases at V and 4 bases at J, with 8 bases between the two ends. DNA for the CDR3: TGCAGCGTTGTAGGCGGGTACGAGCAGTACTTC. This encodes CSVVGGYEQYF.

The rearrangement joins TRBV11-2 to TRBJ2-1, with TRBD1 as a possible D gene (7 bases). This CDR3 comprises 16 residues. Germline CDR1 reads SGHAT; CDR2 reads FQNNGV. The V gene lost 3 bases and the J gene lost 4 bases, with 16 bases spanning the gap. The CDR3 DNA reads as TGTGCCAGCAGCTTGGAAGTATCAGGGGGGTACAATGAGCAGTTCTTC. This encodes CASSLEVSGGYNEQFF. Combining the CDR3 with reference TRBV11-2 and TRBJ2-1 gives the whole variable domain EAGVAQSPRYKIIEKRQSVAFWCNPISGHATLYWYQQILGQGPKLLIQFQNNGVVDDSQLPKDRFSAERLKGVDSTLKIQPAKLEDSAVYLCASSLEVSGGYNEQFFGPGTRLTVL.

J is TRBJ1-1 and V is TRBV5-4; 11 bases are a match to TRBD1. The CDR3 is 14 residues long. Unmatched junction bases numbered 2, after V lost 3 bases and J lost 4 bases. Germline V gives CDR1 SGHNT, CDR2 YYREEE (reference sequence). The CDR3 nucleotides are TGTGCCAGCAGCTGGGACAGGGGGAGCACTGAAGCTTTCTTT. Protein product: CASSWDRGSTEAFF.

This clone was found a few times. This chain links TRBV15 with TRBJ2-3; D unclear. The CDR3 loop spans 16 amino acids. The V and J ends lost 0 bases and 2 bases respectively, with 12 bases between them. In germline, CDR1 is LNHNV, CDR2 YYDKDF (reference sequence). CDR3 sequence reads: CATSRDRVGTTDTQYF. CDR3 coding DNA: TGTGCCACCAGCAGAGATCGGGTGGGTACCACAGATACGCAGTATTTT.

This clone came up a few times. The chain combines TRBV11-2 with TRBJ1-2; TRBD1 is a possible D gene (5 bases). CDR3 length: 15 residues. Germline lookup yields CDR1 SGHAT and CDR2 FQNNGV. V lost 0 bases and J lost 4, with 12 bases in between. For the CDR3, the DNA is TGTGCCAGCAGCTTAGATTGGGCAGGGCCCTATGGCTACACCTTC. The encoded protein is CASSLDWAGPYGYTF.

The chain couples TRBV9 to TRBJ2-7, with D perhaps TRBD1 (8 bases). Trimming took off 0 bases at V and 3 bases at J, with 13 bases between the two ends. CDR1 is SGDLS and CDR2 is YYNGEE in the germline V gene. The CDR3 is 15 residues long. Here the CDR3 reads CASSVEGGTGYEQYF. CDR3 bases: TGTGCCAGCAGCGTAGAGGGGGGGACAGGCTACGAGCAGTACTTC.

This clone has only a few counts. This chain connects TRBV5-4 to TRBJ2-7; 8 positions agree with TRBD2. The CDR3 runs 14 residues. Trimming took 0 bases from V and 3 from J; bases not matched to a gene: 2. Germline loops: CDR1 SGHNT, CDR2 YYREEE (reference sequence). CDR3 in amino acids: CASSLGTSFYEQYF. For the CDR3, the DNA is TGTGCCAGCAGCTTGGGGACTAGCTTCTACGAGCAGTACTTC.

The rearrangement joins TRBV4-2 to TRBJ2-4; TRBD1 matches 7 bases. V shed 4 bases, J shed 5 bases, and the junction held 11 bases outside the gene matches. In germline, CDR1 is LGHNA, CDR2 YNFKEQ. This CDR3 spans 16 amino acids. The DNA of the CDR3 is TGTGCCAGCAGCCGGGCCCCGCAGGGGGTTGAAAACATTCAGTACTTC. Protein: CASSRAPQGVENIQYF.

Only a few counts were recorded for this clone. The chain employs TRBV7-3 and TRBJ2-7, with a possible D match to TRBD2 (5 bases). Germline V gene sequence: CDR1 SGHTA, CDR2 FQGTGA. The CDR3 loop spans 13 amino acids. V gave up 2 bases and J gave up 3 bases, with 8 bases separating them. The CDR3, as DNA: TGTGCCAGCAGCTTAGGACTGAACTACGAGCAGTACTTC. Residues: CASSLGLNYEQYF.

This chain uses TRBV5-4 with TRBJ2-3, with D uncertain. Trimming cost V 1 base and J 0 bases, with 9 bases left between them. The CDR3 has 15 residues. Germline V CDR1 and CDR2: SGHNT, YYREEE (reference sequence). DNA of the CDR3: TGTGCCAGCAGCTTGACGGGTCGTAGCACAGATACGCAGTATTTT. Its translation is CASSLTGRSTDTQYF.

This clone was observed a handful of times. CDR3 loop: CASSSRLAADEQFF. In nucleotides, the CDR3 is TGTGCCAGCAGCTCCCGACTAGCGGCGGATGAGCAGTTCTTC. V usage is TRBV5-5 and J usage is TRBJ2-1; 9 positions match TRBD2. Germline V gives CDR1 SGHKS, CDR2 YYEKEE (reference sequence). Trimming removed 3 bases from V and 8 bases from J; junction bases left unmatched: 6. The CDR3 contains 14 residues. Complete variable domain (other parts from reference TRBV5-5 and TRBJ2-1): DAGVTQSPTHLIKTRGQQVTLRCSPISGHKSVSWYQQVLGQGPQFIFQYYEKEERGRGNFPDRFSARQFPNYSSELNVNALLLGDSALYLCASSSRLAADEQFFGPGTRLTVL.

This chain links TRBV11-1 with TRBJ1-2, with D possibly being TRBD1 (5 bases). Germline lookup yields CDR1 SGHAT and CDR2 FQDESV (reference sequence). The CDR3 runs to 13 residues. Trimming pared 5 bases from V and 8 bases from J, leaving 15 bases between. CDR3 in amino acids: CASSTPGIGGYTF. In DNA form, the CDR3 reads TGTGCCAGCAGCACCCCAGGGATTGGGGGCTACACCTTC.

This clone has only a few counts. V is TRBV13 and J is TRBJ1-4; D may be TRBD1 (5 bases). Germline V gene data show CDR1 as PRHDT and CDR2 as FYEKMQ (reference sequence). V was trimmed by 2 bases and J by 6 bases, leaving 13 bases between them. The CDR3 contains 15 residues. The DNA of the CDR3 is TGTGCCAGCAGCTTACGTGGCAGGGCGGATGAAAAACTGTTTTTT. It is translated as CASSLRGRADEKLFF.

This clone showed up just a few times. V is TRBV9 and J is TRBJ2-3; TRBD2 is a possible D gene (6 bases). The V gene lost 8 bases and the J gene lost 5 bases, with 12 bases spanning the gap. Germline CDR1 and CDR2: SGDLS and YYNGEE. This CDR3 comprises 12 residues. Here the CDR3 DNA reads TGTGCCAGTTCCAAAGCGGGAGATACGCAGTATTTT. This encodes CASSKAGDTQYF.

This clone showed up just a few times. The rearrangement joins TRBV20-1 to TRBJ2-5; tentative D call: TRBD2 (6 bases). Germline assignment: CDR1 DFQATT and CDR2 SNEGSKA (reference sequence). V was shortened by 8 bases and J by 1 base, with 8 bases between the two germline ends. The CDR3 sequence is 11 residues long. The CDR3 spells CSSTSQETQYF. CDR3 nucleotides: TGCAGTTCGACTAGCCAAGAGACCCAGTACTTC.

The sample holds a few counts of this clone. The V and J genes are TRBV5-4 and TRBJ2-1; TRBD2 matches 9 bases. The junction had 7 bases not matched to a gene; V was cut back by 2 bases and J by 4 bases. The germline CDR1 and CDR2 sequences are SGHNT and YYREEE (reference sequence). There are 16 residues in the CDR3. The CDR3 DNA reads TGTGCCAGCAGCTTATCCAGCGGGGGGTTATACAATGAGCAGTTCTTC. Its protein product is CASSLSSGGLYNEQFF.

This clone has a handful of counts. The chain couples TRBV21-1 to TRBJ2-1; TRBD2 is the table's D call, not checked against the DNA. TRBV21-1 is labeled a pseudogene. This CDR3 has 13 amino acids. CDR3 sequence (DNA): TGTGCCAGCAGCATAGAGGGAAATTGTGAGCAGTTCTTC. Its protein is CASSIEGNCEQFF.

This clone was counted a few times. This sequence joins TRBV5-1 and TRBJ2-3; TRBD2 matches at 12 bases. The J segment lost 2 bases and the V segment lost 0 bases, leaving 13 bases of the junction unmatched. The germline V gene has CDR1 SGHRS and CDR2 YFSETQ. This CDR3 is built from 20 residues. The CDR3 DNA is TGCGCCAGCAGCTTGGGGGGCCTAGCGGGAGGGCCAACCTACACAGATACGCAGTATTTT. Encoded protein: CASSLGGLAGGPTYTDTQYF.

V and J are TRBV7-9 and TRBJ1-5, with 10 positions matching TRBD1. The CDR3 length is 16 residues. V lost 5 bases, J lost 6 bases, and 10 bases stayed unmatched. Germline lookup yields CDR1 SEHNR and CDR2 FQNEAQ (reference sequence). This CDR3 is CASSGQKTGGGQPQHF. The CDR3 DNA follows: TGTGCCAGCAGCGGACAAAAGACAGGGGGCGGTCAGCCCCAGCATTTT. The complete variable domain, with remaining parts taken from reference TRBV7-9 and TRBJ1-5, reads DTGVSQNPRHKITKRGQNVTFRCDPISEHNRLYWYRQTLGQGPEFLTYFQNEAQLEKSRLLSDRFSAERPKGSFSTLEIQRTEQGDSAMYLCASSGQKTGGGQPQHFGDGTRLSIL.

The chain carries TRBV6-5 and TRBJ1-4; D is ambiguous. The CDR3 has 12 residues. Germline lookup yields CDR1 MNHEY and CDR2 SVGAGI. Trimming shortened V by 7 bases and J by 5 bases, and 8 bases separated the two germline ends. CDR3 bases: TGTGCCAGCAAGCGCACCAATGAAAAACTGTTTTTT. It is translated as CASKRTNEKLFF.

The chain has TRBV6-6 and TRBJ1-5; tentatively, D is TRBD1 (6 bases). V was pared by 8 bases and J by 4 bases, with 12 bases between. This CDR3 comprises 13 residues. CDR1 and CDR2 (germline): MNHNY, SVGAGI (reference sequence). CDR3 protein: CASQDSHNQPQHF. The CDR3 DNA is TGTGCCAGCCAGGACAGCCATAATCAGCCCCAGCATTTT.